This TCR beta chain was sequenced for a study of cytomegalovirus exposure and HLA in healthy donors. Study-wide results and limits: Later analysis demonstrated an association between a missense DCLRE1C variant and TCR beta V- and J-gene trimming. According to a later analysis, most TCR beta chains associated with CMV appeared HLA-restricted. Association of approximately 16,000 TCR beta sequences with HLA alleles was found at 0.05 false discovery rate in a later analysis.

Germline-derived CDR1 and CDR2 are SGHTA and FQGNSA. The CDR3 is 15 residues long. The V and J ends lost 0 bases and 4 bases respectively, with 10 bases between them. In regard to this clone: Its antigen is as yet unknown.

PCR amplification relied on 60 Vbeta primers (plus 13 Jbeta primers). Authors' processing steps: A follow-up analysis tallied some 80 million unique TCR beta chains, approximately 10 million shared. Clones were read by immunoSEQ multiplex PCR, and TCRdb kept only the in-frame ones, dropping some. V, J and clone size are those of that table, while D and trimming were read from the DNA. The sample has about 110,000 clones; about an eighth are singletons. This clonotype originated in a middle-aged man in good health and CMV-seropositive. Sequenced input: PBMCs. V usage is TRBV7-2 and J usage is TRBJ1-5; D might be TRBD1 (6 bases). The CDR3 spells CASSLALTGNQPQHF. As DNA, the CDR3 is TGTGCCAGCAGCTTAGCCCTGACAGGTAATCAGCCCCAGCATTTT.